This record concerns one TCR beta chain sequence. This record comes from a study of control samples from healthy donors and cancer patients. The method was immunoSEQ multiplex PCR; TCRdb's version includes in-frame clones alone and lacks a portion of them. The sample holds around 130,000 clones, approximately 89% seen once. Per germline, CDR1 SGHDN and CDR2 FVKESK. The V end was cut by 6 bases, the J end by 5 bases, with 13 bases between. CDR3 length: 13 amino acids. The clonotype originates from a man aged 50 or older with head and neck cancer. Sample: PBMCs. This rearrangement joins TRBV14 to TRBJ2-5, with D hard to call. CDR3: CASRRLGEETQYF. The CDR3 DNA reads TGTGCCAGCAGAAGACTTGGAGAGGAGACCCAGTACTTC.